The T cell receptor (beta chain) described here comes from a study of T-cell memory formation after mild COVID-19. MiXCR, run by TCRdb on the 5' RACE reads, gives a single entry per CDR3 protein. The data show some 490,000 distinct CDR3 sequences, with 15% to 20% seen just once and around an eighth held by the top ten. Germline CDR1 reads MNHEY; CDR2 reads SVGAGI. This CDR3 spans 14 amino acids. V lost 0 bases and J 4 bases, leaving 7 bases between the germline ends. The receptor comes from an adult woman who had mild COVID-19 (a few samples of this study predate the infection). Cell type and time point are not known. The chain has TRBV6-5 and TRBJ1-5; possibly TRBD1 for D (6 bases). Sequencing was done on a sample of PBMCs or a T cell subset sorted from them (not recorded which). The CDR3 protein is CASSYSQGNQPQHF. The CDR3 region has the DNA TGTGCCAGCAGTTACTCTCAGGGGAATCAGCCCCAGCATTTT.